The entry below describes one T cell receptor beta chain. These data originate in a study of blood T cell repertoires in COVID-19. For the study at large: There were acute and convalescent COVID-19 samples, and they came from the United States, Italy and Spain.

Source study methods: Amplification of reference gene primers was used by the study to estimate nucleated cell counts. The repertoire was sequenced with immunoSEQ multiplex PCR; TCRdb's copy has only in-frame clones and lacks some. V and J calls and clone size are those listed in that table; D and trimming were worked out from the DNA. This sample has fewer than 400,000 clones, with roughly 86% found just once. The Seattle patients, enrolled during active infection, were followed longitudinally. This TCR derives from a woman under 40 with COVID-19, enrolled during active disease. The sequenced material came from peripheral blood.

CDR3 sequence: CASSLSIMNTEAFF. For the CDR3, the DNA is TGCGCCAGCAGCTTGAGCATAATGAACACTGAAGCTTTCTTT. The chain recombines TRBV5-1 with TRBJ1-1; the D is unclear. The CDR3 consists of 14 residues. Germline loops: CDR1 SGHRS, CDR2 YFSETQ. The V gene lost 1 base and the J gene lost 0 bases, with 7 bases spanning the gap.